A single sample is the source of the 10 T cell receptor beta chains below, sequenced in a study of blood T cell repertoires in COVID-19. The assay was immunoSEQ multiplex PCR, and TCRdb's table has in-frame clones only and misses some. There are 250,000 to 300,000 clones in the sample; 75% to 90% occur only once, and around 1.8% lies in the top ten. Sequenced material: peripheral blood. Receptors originate from a man younger than 40 with active or convalescent COVID-19.

The sample holds a few counts of this clone. The V gene is TRBV2, the J gene TRBJ2-2, with a possible D match to TRBD2 (5 bases). CDR1 is SNHLY, CDR2 FYNNEI, per germline. Trimming removed 4 bases at V and 7 bases at J, with 13 bases between. The CDR3 is made up of 14 amino acids. In DNA, the CDR3 is TGTGCCAGCAGTGGGACTCGGTCTGGCGGGGAGCTGTTTTTT. Encoded protein: CASSGTRSGGELFF.

This clone has just a few counts. This chain joins TRBV7-2 and TRBJ2-7; a weak D match, TRBD1 (5 bases). Germline V lookup: CDR1 SGHTA, CDR2 FQGNSA. Trimming left V 1 base short and J 3 bases short, with 10 bases between. The CDR3 is made up of 14 amino acids. The CDR3 spells CASSLGGPHYEQYF. The CDR3 nucleotides read TGTGCCAGCAGCTTAGGGGGCCCTCACTACGAGCAGTACTTC.

This sequence joins TRBV7-9 and TRBJ2-7; D might be TRBD1 (6 bases). Deletions cut 6 bases from V and 3 bases from J, with 12 bases between. The CDR3 runs to 13 residues. The germline gives CDR1 SEHNR, CDR2 FQNEAQ (reference sequence). The CDR3 nucleotides read TGTGCCAGCAGTCGGGACAAGCACTACGAGCAGTACTTC. It codes for CASSRDKHYEQYF.

The rearrangement joins TRBV2 to TRBJ2-7; 15 bases match TRBD2. Germline trimming cut 6 bases from V and 4 bases from J; bases unmatched to any gene: 1. The germline gives CDR1 SNHLY, CDR2 FYNNEI. The CDR3 contains 14 residues. CDR3 sequence reads: CASSGTSGGYEQYF. In nucleotides, the CDR3 is TGTGCCAGCAGCGGGACTAGCGGGGGGTACGAGCAGTACTTC. The complete variable domain, with remaining parts taken from reference TRBV2 and TRBJ2-7, reads EPEVTQTPSHQVTQMGQEVILRCVPISNHLYFYWYRQILGQKVEFLVSFYNNEISEKSEIFDDQFSVERPDGSNFTLKIRSTKLEDSAMYFCASSGTSGGYEQYFGPGTRLTVT.

This sequence joins TRBV11-2 and TRBJ2-7; 7 bases map to TRBD1. With V trimmed by 0 bases and J by 5 bases, 13 bases remained unmatched. The CDR3 loop spans 17 amino acids. The germline CDR1 and CDR2 sequences are SGHAT and FQNNGV. CDR3 amino acids: CASSLDSRSTGQHEQYF. In nucleotides, the CDR3 is TGTGCCAGCAGCTTAGATTCCCGATCGACAGGGCAACACGAGCAGTACTTC.

This rearrangement joins TRBV18 to TRBJ2-1; no firm D call. Germline V gives CDR1 KGHSH, CDR2 LQKENI. The CDR3 covers 14 residues. Trimming shortened V by 0 bases and J by 5 bases, and 8 bases separated the two germline ends. The CDR3 nucleotides read TGTGCCAGCTCACCACCGGCAGGAAACAATGAGCAGTTCTTC. This sequence encodes CASSPPAGNNEQFF. The complete variable domain, with remaining parts taken from reference TRBV18 and TRBJ2-1, reads NAGVMQNPRHLVRRRGQEARLRCSPMKGHSHVYWYRQLPEEGLKFMVYLQKENIIDESGMPKERFSAEFPKEGPSILRIQQVVRGDSAAYFCASSPPAGNNEQFFGPGTRLTVL.

This sequence joins TRBV6-2 or TRBV6-3 and TRBJ1-1; D gene unclear. The CDR3 spans 14 residues. Germline-derived CDR1 and CDR2 are MNHEY and SVGEGT. The V end was cut by 5 bases, the J end by 5 bases, with 15 bases between. CDR3 coding DNA: TGTGCCAGCAGTGCAAACGGGTACTGGACTGAAGCTTTCTTT. This gives the protein CASSANGYWTEAFF.

This chain connects TRBV7-9 to TRBJ2-6, with 7 positions matching TRBD2. The V gene's germline CDR1 is SEHNR and CDR2 FQNEAQ (reference sequence). The trim removed 4 bases at V and 0 bases at J, leaving 0 bases unmatched. The CDR3 spans 15 residues. The DNA of the CDR3 is TGTGCCAGCAGCTGGGGGGGCTCTGGGGCCAACGTCCTGACTTTC. It translates to CASSWGGSGANVLTF.

The chain combines TRBV5-4 with TRBJ1-2, with 12 bases aligning to TRBD1. The CDR3 sequence is 14 residues long. The V segment lost 5 bases and the J segment 2 bases; nucleotides outside the gene matches: 1. Germline CDR1 SGHNT, CDR2 YYREEE (reference sequence). CDR3 residues: CASRGQGANYGYTF. The CDR3 DNA reads TGTGCCAGCAGGGGACAGGGGGCGAACTATGGCTACACCTTC.

Worth noting for this clone: Other DNA sequences in the sample encode the same CDR3. The chain links TRBV6-5 to TRBJ1-1, with a possible D match to TRBD1 (5 bases). The V and J ends lost 2 bases and 2 bases respectively, with 9 bases between them. CDR1 and CDR2 from the germline V gene are MNHEY and SVGAGI. This CDR3 contains 14 residues. CDR3 nucleotides: TGTGCCAGCAGTTACGGGCAGGGAAACACTGAAGCTTTCTTT. It specifies CASSYGQGNTEAFF.